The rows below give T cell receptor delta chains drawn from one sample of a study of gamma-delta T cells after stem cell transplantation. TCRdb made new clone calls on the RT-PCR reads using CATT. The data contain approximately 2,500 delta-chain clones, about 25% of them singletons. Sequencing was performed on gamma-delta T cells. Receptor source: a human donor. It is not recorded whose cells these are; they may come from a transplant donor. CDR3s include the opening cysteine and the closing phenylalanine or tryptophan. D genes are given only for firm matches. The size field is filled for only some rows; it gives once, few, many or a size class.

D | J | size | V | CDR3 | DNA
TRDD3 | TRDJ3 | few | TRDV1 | CALGERYGGRLGDKRSWDTRQMFF | TGTGCTCTTGGGGAACGCTATGGGGGTCGACTGGGGGATAAGAGGTCCTGGGACACCCGACAGATGTTTTTC
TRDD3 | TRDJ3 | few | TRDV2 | CACDTDWGYASWDTRQMFF | TGTGCCTGTGACACCGACTGGGGATACGCCTCCTGGGACACCCGACAGATGTTTTTC
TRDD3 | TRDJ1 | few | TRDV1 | CALGANGWGIRVSADKLIF | TGTGCTCTTGGGGCTAACGGCTGGGGGATACGCGTATCGGCCGATAAACTCATCTTT
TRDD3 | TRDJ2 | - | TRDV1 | CALGELRTTGYTGGLRGTAKLFF | TGTGCTCTTGGGGAACTAAGGACTACCGGATATACTGGGGGGCTTAGGGGGACAGCAAAACTCTTCTTT
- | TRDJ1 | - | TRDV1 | CALGEIRPTLGPVSCPTDKLIF | TGTGCTCTTGGGGAAATTCGACCTACGTTGGGGCCCGTCTCCTGCCCTACCGATAAACTCATCTTT
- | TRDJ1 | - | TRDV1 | CALGEPSCGIPSTDQLIF | TGTGCTCTTGGGGAACCTTCCTGTGGTATACCGAGCACCGATCAACTCATCTTT
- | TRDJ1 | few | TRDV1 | CALGERGPTNPSQKIRFTDKLIF | TGTGCTCTTGGGGAACGCGGCCCAACCAACCCCTCTCAAAAGATACGATTCACCGATAAACTCATCTTT
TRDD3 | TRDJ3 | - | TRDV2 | CACDTGGPSSSWDTRQMFF | TGTGCCTGTGACACTGGGGGACCCTCCAGCTCCTGGGACACCCGACAGATGTTTTTC
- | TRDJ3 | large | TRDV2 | CACERRGSRSSWDTRQMFF | TGTGCCTGTGAACGCCGGGGATCCCGAAGCTCCTGGGACACCCGACAGATGTTTTTC
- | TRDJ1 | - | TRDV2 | CACDSSYWVRPLRGDKLIF | TGTGCCTGTGACAGCAGCTACTGGGTGAGACCCCTTAGGGGCGATAAACTCATCTTT
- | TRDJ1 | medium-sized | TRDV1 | CALGENEWFLRPLGATRADKLIF | TGTGCTCTTGGGGAAAACGAATGGTTCCTACGACCACTGGGGGCCACGAGGGCCGATAAACTCATCTTT
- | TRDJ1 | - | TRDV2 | CACDTGTGQVEASDKLIF | TGTGCCTGTGACACGGGAACTGGCCAGGTGGAAGCTTCCGATAAACTCATCTTT
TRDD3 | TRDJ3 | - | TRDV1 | CALGAGGYTSSWDTRQMFF | TGTGCTCTTGGGGCTGGGGGATACACGAGCTCCTGGGACACCCGACAGATGTTTTTC
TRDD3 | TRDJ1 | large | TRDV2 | CACDTWGISRKLIF | TGTGCCTGTGACACCTGGGGGATATCGCGGAAACTCATCTTT
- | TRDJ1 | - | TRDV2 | CACDTNMLVETPCTDKLIF | TGTGCCTGTGACACCAATATGCTGGTGGAGACGCCGTGCACCGATAAACTCATCTTT
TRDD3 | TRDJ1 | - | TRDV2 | CACATRNHPYWGIRLYTYKLIF | TGTGCCTGCGCCACCCGGAATCATCCTTACTGGGGGATAAGGCTCTACACCTATAAACTCATCTTT
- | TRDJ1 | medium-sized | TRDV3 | CAFRMPHTDKLIF | TGTGCCTTTAGGATGCCTCACACCGATAAACTCATCTTT
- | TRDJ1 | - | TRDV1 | CALGEGRYTDKLIF | TGTGCTCTTGGGGAAGGTCGATACACCGATAAACTCATCTTT
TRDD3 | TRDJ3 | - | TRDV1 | CALGEPPILPQYWGSSWDTRQMFF | TGTGCTCTTGGGGAACCCCCGATCCTTCCTCAATACTGGGGGAGTTCCTGGGACACCCGACAGATGTTTTTC
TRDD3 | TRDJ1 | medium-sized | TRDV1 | CALGERASPPWWGIRVSEGGLIF | TGTGCTCTTGGGGAACGCGCTTCCCCTCCATGGTGGGGGATACGCGTATCCGAGGGGGGACTCATCTTT
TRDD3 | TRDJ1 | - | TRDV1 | CALGEIAHPLLGEYPDKLIF | TGTGCTCTTGGGGAAATCGCCCACCCGTTACTGGGGGAGTATCCCGATAAACTCATCTTT
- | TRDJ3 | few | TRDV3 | CAFRTTVRGAWDTRQMFF | TGTGCCTTTAGGACTACGGTTAGGGGGGCCTGGGACACCCGACAGATGTTTTTC
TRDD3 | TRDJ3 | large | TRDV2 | CACDTGGIPSSWDTRQMFF | TGTGCCTGTGACACCGGGGGGATACCCAGCTCCTGGGACACCCGACAGATGTTTTTC
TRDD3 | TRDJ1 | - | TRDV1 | CALGEPPYWGMALTDKLIF | TGTGCTCTTGGGGAACCCCCGTACTGGGGTATGGCCCTCACCGATAAACTCATCTTT
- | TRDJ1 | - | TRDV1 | CALGVLIFPGDGPHTYPLDQEHATDKLIF | TGTGCTCTTGGGGTCTTGATATTCCCCGGGGATGGACCACACACATACCCATTGGATCAGGAGCACGCTACAGATAAACTCATCTTT
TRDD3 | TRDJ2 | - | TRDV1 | CALGDGGLGNFSPVLGGSILLTAQLFF | TGTGCTCTTGGGGATGGGGGGCTTGGGAACTTTTCCCCCGTACTGGGGGGCTCCATTCTTTTGACAGCACAACTCTTCTTT
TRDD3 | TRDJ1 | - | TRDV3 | CAFIPSWPWGLGDNTDTLIF | TGTGCCTTTATCCCCTCCTGGCCTTGGGGGCTGGGGGATAACACCGATACACTCATCTTT
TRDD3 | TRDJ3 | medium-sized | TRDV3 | CAFGWGIGKRSWDTRQMFF | TGTGCCTTTGGCTGGGGGATAGGGAAACGTTCCTGGGACACCCGACAGATGTTTTTC
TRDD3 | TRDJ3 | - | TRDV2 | CACVYWGHPISSCDTRPMFF | TGTGCCTGTGTGTACTGGGGACACCCAATAAGCTCCTGTGACACCCGACCGATGTTTTTC
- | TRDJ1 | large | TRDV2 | CACDTVGGGTDKLIF | TGTGCCTGTGACACCGTGGGCGGGGGAACCGATAAACTCATCTTT
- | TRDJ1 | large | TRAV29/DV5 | CAASDNPLPYTKLIF | TGTGCAGCAAGCGATAACCCCCTCCCCTATACTAAACTCATCTTT
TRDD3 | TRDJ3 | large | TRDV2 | CACDPLGGSSWDTRQMFF | TGTGCCTGTGACCCCCTGGGGGGGAGCTCCTGGGACACCCGACAGATGTTTTTC
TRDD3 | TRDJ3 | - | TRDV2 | CACYTVTLLPYWGPSGDTRQMFF | TGTGCCTGTTACACCGTAACACTTTTACCGTACTGGGGACCCTCCGGGGACACCCGACAGATGTTTTTC
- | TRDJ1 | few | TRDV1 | CALGEPAQTPFWVRMYTDKLIF | TGTGCTCTTGGGGAACCAGCCCAAACGCCTTTTTGGGTCAGGATGTACACCGATAAACTCATCTTT
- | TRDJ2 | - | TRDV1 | CALGDWAFLRSGDTRCLTAQLFF | TGTGCTCTTGGGGACTGGGCCTTCCTACGTTCGGGGGATACAAGATGTTTGACAGCTCAACTCTTCTTT
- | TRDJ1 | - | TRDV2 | CACATRNPPYWSIRLYTDKLIF | TGTGCCTGCGCCACCCGGAATCCTCCTTACTGGTCGATAAGGCTCTACACCGATAAACTCATCTTT
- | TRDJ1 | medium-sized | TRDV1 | CALGGSGARALTYTDKLIF | TGTGCTCTTGGGGGTTCCGGGGCCCGTGCTCTTACGTACACCGATAAACTCATCTTT
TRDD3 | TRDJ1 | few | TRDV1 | CALGDSYPNLLGDPYTDKLIF | TGTGCTCTTGGGGATTCCTACCCGAACTTACTGGGGGACCCGTACACCGATAAACTCATCTTT
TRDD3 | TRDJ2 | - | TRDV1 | CALGELLPGGFPPPLTAQLFF | TGTGCTCTTGGGGAACTCCTTCCTGGGGGATTCCCACCCCCTTTGACAGCACAACTCTTCTTT
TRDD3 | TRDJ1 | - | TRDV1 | CALGEPLLQRGIRDKLIF | TGTGCTCTTGGGGAACCCCTCCTACAAAGGGGGATACGTGATAAACTCATCTTT
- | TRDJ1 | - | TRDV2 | CACDTGTGLVEASDKLIF | TGTGCCTGTGACACGGGCACTGGACTGGTGGAAGCTTCCGATAAACTCATCTTT
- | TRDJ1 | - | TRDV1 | CALGEFVPRTLIF | TGTGCTCTTGGGGAATTTGTCCCCCGGACCCTCATCTTT
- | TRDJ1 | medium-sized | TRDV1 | CALGHPIRYWPKPTDKLIF | TGTGCTCTTGGGCACCCGATCCGGTACTGGCCTAAACCCACCGATAAACTCATCTTT
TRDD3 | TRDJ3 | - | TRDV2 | CACDRLGTSSWDTRQMFF | TGTGCCTGTGACCGACTGGGGACCAGCTCCTGGGACACCCGACAGATGTTTTTC
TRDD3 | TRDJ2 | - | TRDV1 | CALGPRAQSYWGLYRTAQLFF | TGTGCTCTTGGGCCACGAGCCCAATCGTACTGGGGGCTTTACCGGACAGCACAACTCTTCTTT
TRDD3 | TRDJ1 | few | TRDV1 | CALGEIGIPYWGIRLREYGKLIF | TGTGCTCTTGGGGAAATCGGGATTCCCTACTGGGGGATACGCCTTAGGGAGTACGGTAAACTCATCTTT
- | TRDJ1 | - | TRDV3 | CAFDLRGIDTLIF | TGTGCCTTTGATCTCCGTGGTATAGATACACTCATCTTT
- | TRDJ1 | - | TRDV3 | CAFDRCTRLTWGWTDKLIF | TGTGCCTTCGATAGGTGTACCCGACTAACCTGGGGATGGACCGATAAACTCATCTTT
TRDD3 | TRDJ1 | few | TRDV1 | CALGELRSLLGDIYTDKLIF | TGTGCTCTTGGGGAACTTAGGAGTCTACTGGGGGATATTTACACCGATAAACTCATCTTT
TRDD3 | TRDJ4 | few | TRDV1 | CALGPPRVSLGGGSTTKSALIF | TGTGCTCTTGGGCCCCCCCGGGTATCCTTGGGTGGGGGATCAACCACCAAGTCGGCCCTGATCTTT
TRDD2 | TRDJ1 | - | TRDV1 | CALGGAFLLYTDKLTF | TGTGCTCTTGGGGGGGCCTTCCTGCTGTACACCGATAAACTCACCTTT
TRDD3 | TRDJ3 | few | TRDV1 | CALGEPAPFPPRTGGYWTWDTRQMFF | TGTGCTCTTGGGGAACCAGCGCCGTTTCCGCCTCGAACTGGGGGATACTGGACCTGGGACACCCGACAGATGTTTTTC
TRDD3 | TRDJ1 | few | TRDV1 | CALGEPSWAFLITGGYAYTDKLIF | TGTGCTCTTGGGGAACCGTCCTGGGCCTTCCTAATTACTGGGGGATACGCATACACCGATAAACTCATCTTT
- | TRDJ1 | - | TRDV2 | CACDTVASVLYNIRKLIF | TGTGCCTGTGACACCGTCGCGTCTGTTCTATACAACATCCGTAAACTCATCTTT
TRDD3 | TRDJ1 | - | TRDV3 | CALAGILADTLIF | TGTGCCTTGGCCGGGATACTTGCCGATACACTCATCTTT